This T cell receptor beta chain was observed in a study of blood T cell repertoires in COVID-19. Study as a whole: COVID-19 samples, acute and convalescent, were from the United States, Italy and Spain. The analysed material was cDNA or gDNA that came from T cells, B-cell-depleted T cells, or PBMCs.

Germline assignment: CDR1 SGDLS and CDR2 YYNGEE. The CDR3 runs to 16 residues. With 4 bases removed from V and 3 bases from J, the gap between germline ends came to 14 bases. Methods used by the authors: Reference gene primers were amplified, and this amplification served to estimate nucleated cell counts. This table comes from immunoSEQ multiplex PCR, and its TCRdb copy is limited to in-frame clones, with some not included. V and J calls and clone size come straight from that table; D and trimming were deduced from the DNA. The data contain about 250,000 clones, around 85% of them seen just once; the ten biggest clones take up 8.9%.

This chain joins TRBV9 and TRBJ1-6; a weak D match, TRBD1 (5 bases). This clonotype was obtained from an elderly man with acute or convalescent COVID-19. Sequences were obtained from peripheral blood. CDR3 in DNA: TGTGCCAGCAGCCCAACCAAGGGGAACTATAATTCACCCCTCCACTTT. It is translated as CASSPTKGNYNSPLHF.